Listed below are T cell receptor beta chains from one sample, sequenced in a study of T cell responses to AZD1222 COVID-19 vaccine. Clones were sequenced by immunoSEQ multiplex PCR, and TCRdb holds only the in-frame ones, with some missing. The sample has fewer than 150,000 clones, about nine tenths seen once. Sequencing was performed on peripheral blood, taken on day 0 of AZD1222 vaccination. The receptors originated from an adult in good health. Each CDR3 is given with its conserved first and last residue.

TRBV5-1	TRBJ1-1	CASSGTGTWATEAFF
TRBV4-1	TRBJ2-3	CASSRGLAGVTDTQYF
TRBV5-1	TRBJ1-3	CASSEDRAGNTIYF
TRBV5-1	TRBJ2-3	CASSLAGASTDTQYF
TRBV3-1/TRBV3-2	TRBJ2-2	CASSRRGQGANTGELFF
TRBV5-1	TRBJ1-2	CASSPTGGTSYGYTF
TRBV19	TRBJ2-7	CASSDYTYEQYF
TRBV30	TRBJ2-7	CAWSVRGSSYEQYF
TRBV6-6	TRBJ1-1	CASRMTGSEAFF
TRBV27	TRBJ1-2	CASGHGTPGGGYTF
TRBV19	TRBJ1-3	CASRFPSGNTIYF
TRBV9	TRBJ1-1	CASSVSGNTEAFF
TRBV20-1	TRBJ1-5	CSASEYVSNQPQHF
TRBV7-9	TRBJ2-4	CASSPMTGPAKNIQYF
TRBV3-1/TRBV3-2	TRBJ2-7	CASSRLLDEQYF
TRBV28	TRBJ2-4	CASRAPGRANIQYF
TRBV19	TRBJ2-2	CASSIRGTNTGELFF
TRBV3-1/TRBV3-2	TRBJ2-4	CASSQKGSGRSQYF
TRBV9	TRBJ2-1	CASSVRGRENEQFF